The 5 T cell receptor beta chains listed next were all sequenced from one sample in a study of blood T cell repertoires in COVID-19. The data were produced by immunoSEQ multiplex PCR, yet TCRdb's version contains in-frame clones alone and is incomplete. The sample consists of 490,000 or so clones, approximately 88% of them appearing once. Sequenced input: PBMCs or T cells enriched from blood (not recorded which). These receptor sequences come from a woman in her thirties or forties who had recovered from COVID-19.

The chain is built from TRBV29-1 and TRBJ2-3; TRBD2 agrees at 9 bases. CDR1 is SQVTM, CDR2 ANQGSEA, per germline. The CDR3 sequence is 12 residues long. Unmatched junction bases numbered 3, after V lost 7 bases and J lost 4 bases. The CDR3 bases are TGCAGCGCGACTAGCGGTTCAGATACGCAGTATTTT. Amino acids: CSATSGSDTQYF.

The chain is built from TRBV25-1 and TRBJ2-5; 10 nucleotides align to TRBD2. V was clipped by 1 base and J by 2 bases; unmatched bases: 7. The CDR3 is made up of 17 amino acids. The germline CDR1 and CDR2 sequences are MGHDK and SYGVNS. DNA of the CDR3: TGTGCCAGCAGTGAATTGGGGGCTAGCGGGGGACAAGAGACCCAGTACTTC. This translates into CASSELGASGGQETQYF. The variable domain in full, completed from reference TRBV25-1 and TRBJ2-5, reads EADIYQTPRYLVIGTGKKITLECSQTMGHDKMYWYQQDPGMELHLIHYSYGVNSTEKGDLSSESTVSRIRTEHFPLTLESARPSHTSQYLCASSELGASGGQETQYFGPGTRLLVL.

The chain joins TRBV2 to TRBJ2-2; 11 bases align to TRBD2. Germline loops: CDR1 SNHLY, CDR2 FYNNEI. V lost 6 bases, J lost 1 base, and 1 base stayed unmatched. The CDR3 consists of 15 residues. The CDR3 coding sequence is TGTGCCAGCAGGGGGACTAGCGGGAACACCGGGGAGCTGTTTTTT. Its translation: CASRGTSGNTGELFF.

This clone showed up just once. This chain connects TRBV3-1 (or the pseudogene TRBV3-2) to TRBJ1-1, with D possibly matching TRBD1 (5 bases). The CDR3 loop spans 16 amino acids. Germline lookup yields CDR1 LGHDT and CDR2 YNNKEL (reference sequence). With 1 base removed from V and 0 bases from J, the gap between germline ends came to 12 bases. The CDR3 DNA reads as TGTGCCAGCAGCCAAGGACAGAACTCCTTGAACACTGAAGCTTTCTTT. It yields the protein CASSQGQNSLNTEAFF.

The CDR3 region is CASRRTGAGDNTEAFF. CDR3 nucleotides: TGTGCCAGCAGAAGGACAGGGGCGGGAGACAACACTGAAGCTTTCTTT. The chain recombines TRBV27 with TRBJ1-1; 9 bases fit TRBD1. The CDR3 is 16 amino acids. Losses at the gene ends were 6 bases for V and 2 bases for J; bases not matched to a gene: 10. From germline, CDR1 is MNHEY and CDR2 SMNVEV (reference sequence).